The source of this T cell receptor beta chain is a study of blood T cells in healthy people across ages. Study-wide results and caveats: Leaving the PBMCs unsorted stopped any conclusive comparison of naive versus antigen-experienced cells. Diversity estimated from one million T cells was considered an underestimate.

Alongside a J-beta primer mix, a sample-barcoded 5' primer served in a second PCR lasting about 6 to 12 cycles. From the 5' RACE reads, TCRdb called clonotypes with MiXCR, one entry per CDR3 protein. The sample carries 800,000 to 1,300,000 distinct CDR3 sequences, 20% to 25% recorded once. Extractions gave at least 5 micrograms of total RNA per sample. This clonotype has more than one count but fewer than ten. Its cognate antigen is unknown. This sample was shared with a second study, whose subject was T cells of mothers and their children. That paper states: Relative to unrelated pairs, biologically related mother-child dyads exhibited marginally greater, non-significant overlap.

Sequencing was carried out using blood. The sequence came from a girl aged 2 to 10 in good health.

The CDR3, as DNA: TGCGCCATCAAACGCCCGGGACAGGGGGATCCGCGGTTTGAAAAACTGTTTTTT. Its translation: CAIKRPGQGDPRFEKLFF. The chain couples TRBV5-1 to TRBJ1-4, with TRBD1 identical over 11 bases. J lost 7 bases, V lost 9 bases, and 20 bases had no gene match. The CDR3 runs to 18 residues. CDR1 and CDR2 from the germline V gene are SGHRS and YFSETQ.